One and the same sample provided the 23 T cell receptor beta chains below, sequenced in a study of T cells in Graves' hyperthyroidism and ophthalmopathy. Regions amplified from RNA transcripts were the TCR beta CDR3 regions. TCR CDR3 underwent first-round RT-PCR with the HTBI primer set. TCRdb processed the multiplex PCR reads anew with MiXCR; each CDR3 protein has one entry. The sample contains some 550,000 distinct CDR3 sequences, around 21% of which appear only once. The sample consisted of blood. Receptor source: a man in his late teens or twenties with Graves' hyperthyroidism.

This chain uses TRBV2 with TRBJ1-5, with TRBD1 as a possible D gene (6 bases). V was pared by 4 bases and J by 5 bases, with 12 bases between. The CDR3 contains 14 residues. The germline V gene has CDR1 SNHLY and CDR2 FYNNEI. Here the CDR3 DNA reads TGTGCCAGCAGTGGGGGGACACATTATCAGCCCCAGCATTTT. It is translated as CASSGGTHYQPQHF. The whole variable domain, remainder taken from reference TRBV2 and TRBJ1-5, is EPEVTQTPSHQVTQMGQEVILRCVPISNHLYFYWYRQILGQKVEFLVSFYNNEISEKSEIFDDQFSVERPDGSNFTLKIRSTKLEDSAMYFCASSGGTHYQPQHFGDGTRLSIL.

This clonotype occurred many times. The rearrangement uses TRBV6-1 and TRBJ1-5, with D perhaps matching TRBD1 (6 bases). Germline CDR1 reads MNHNS; CDR2 reads SASEGT. Trimming shortened V by 1 base and J by 0 bases, and 16 bases separated the two germline ends. The CDR3 contains 18 residues. As DNA, the CDR3 is TGTGCCAGCAGTGAAGGAAAGGGACGGACAGCTAGCAATCAGCCCCAGCATTTT. It specifies CASSEGKGRTASNQPQHF.

This clonotype was seen at least ten times. V is TRBV25-1 and J is TRBJ1-1; D ambiguous. V was shortened by 3 bases and J by 0 bases, with 8 bases between the two germline ends. The V gene's germline CDR1 is MGHDK and CDR2 SYGVNS. The length of the CDR3 is 14 residues. The CDR3 bases are TGTGCCAGCAGTGATCTAGGATTGAACACTGAAGCTTTCTTT. It yields the protein CASSDLGLNTEAFF. The variable domain in full, completed from reference TRBV25-1 and TRBJ1-1, reads EADIYQTPRYLVIGTGKKITLECSQTMGHDKMYWYQQDPGMELHLIHYSYGVNSTEKGDLSSESTVSRIRTEHFPLTLESARPSHTSQYLCASSDLGLNTEAFFGQGTRLTVV.

This clonotype showed up many times. This chain links TRBV12-3 or TRBV12-4 with TRBJ2-7; D uncertain. Trimming removed 3 bases at V and 4 bases at J, with 4 bases between. This CDR3 is 11 amino acids long. The CDR3 bases are TGTGCCAGCAGTTTCGCTTACGAGCAGTACTTC. This encodes CASSFAYEQYF.

This clonotype was recorded many times. The V call is TRBV12-3 or TRBV12-4, the J call TRBJ2-2, with D perhaps assigned TRBD1 or TRBD2 (6 bases each). V lost 0 bases and J 9 bases, leaving 11 bases between the germline ends. The CDR3 loop spans 14 amino acids. CDR3 in amino acids: CASSLASGDRELFF. Here the CDR3 DNA reads TGTGCCAGCAGTTTAGCTTCGGGGGACAGGGAGCTGTTTTTT.

This clonotype was counted a few times. The chain carries TRBV5-1 and TRBJ2-5; TRBD2 matches at 11 bases. The J segment lost 3 bases and the V segment lost 3 bases, leaving 1 base of the junction unmatched. The germline V gene encodes CDR1 SGHRS and CDR2 YFSETQ. CDR3 length: 14 residues. CDR3 sequence (DNA): TGCGCCAGCAGCTCGACTAGCGGGAAAGAGACCCAGTACTTC. It codes for CASSSTSGKETQYF. The full variable domain, completed using reference TRBV5-1 and TRBJ2-5, is KAGVTQTPRYLIKTRGQQVTLSCSPISGHRSVSWYQQTPGQGLQFLFEYFSETQRNKGNFPGRFSGRQFSNSRSEMNVSTLELGDSALYLCASSSTSGKETQYFGPGTRLLVL.

The sample holds many counts of this clonotype. The chain is built from TRBV28 and TRBJ1-6, with a weak D call TRBD1 (6 bases). Trimming removed 3 bases at V and 8 bases at J, with 11 bases between. Germline assignment: CDR1 MDHEN and CDR2 SYDVKM. The CDR3 is 14 residues long. The CDR3 DNA is TGTGCCAGCAGTTTCCACAGGGAGGATTCACCCCTCCACTTT. Translated, it gives CASSFHREDSPLHF.

This clonotype came up many times. This chain uses TRBV9 with TRBJ1-2, with 9 bases fitting TRBD1. This CDR3 comprises 13 residues. V gave up 5 bases and J gave up 6 bases; unmatched junction bases: 5. Germline CDR1 is SGDLS and CDR2 is YYNGEE. The chain's CDR3 is CASRATGGDGYTF. In nucleotides, the CDR3 is TGTGCCAGCAGGGCGACAGGGGGTGATGGCTACACCTTC. Supplemented by reference TRBV9 and TRBJ1-2, the full variable domain reads DSGVTQTPKHLITATGQRVTLRCSPRSGDLSVYWYQQSLDQGLQFLIQYYNGEERAKGNILERFSAQQFPDLHSELNLSSLELGDSALYFCASRATGGDGYTFGSGTRLTVV.

This chain connects TRBV5-1 to TRBJ1-2, with D perhaps TRBD1 (6 bases). The CDR3 extends over 17 amino acids. With 0 bases removed from V and 0 bases from J, the gap between germline ends came to 15 bases. Germline CDR1 reads SGHRS; CDR2 reads YFSETQ. The CDR3 DNA follows: TGCGCCAGCAGCTTGGAGGGCAGGGGTGCCGCTAACTATGGCTACACCTTC. Translation: CASSLEGRGAANYGYTF.

This clonotype occurred many times. This rearrangement joins TRBV12-5 to TRBJ2-1; D gene unclear. The CDR3 spans 16 residues. Germline V lookup: CDR1 LGHNT, CDR2 FRNRAP. V shed 0 bases and J shed 0 bases, with 9 bases lying between them. In DNA, the CDR3 is TGTGCTAGTGGTTTGGTCCCAGGAGCCTCCTACAATGAGCAGTTCTTC. It translates to CASGLVPGASYNEQFF.

This clonotype was seen ten or more times. The CDR3 DNA is TGTGCCTGGAGTCCGACCGGGGGGATGGCTTTCTTT. Encoded protein: CAWSPTGGMAFF. This chain links TRBV30 with TRBJ1-1; D perhaps matches TRBD1 (5 bases). The V end was cut by 2 bases, the J end by 11 bases, with 15 bases between. This CDR3 contains 12 residues. Germline values: CDR1 GTSNPN, CDR2 SVGIG (reference sequence).

This clonotype was observed many times. V usage is TRBV30 and J usage is TRBJ1-5; no firm D call. The CDR3 runs 13 residues. The ends were cut back, 3 bases at V and 4 bases at J, with 10 bases in the middle. Germline-derived CDR1 and CDR2 are GTSNPN and SVGIG (reference sequence). Here the CDR3 DNA reads TGTGCCTGGAGCCACAGCCTTAATCAGCCCCAGCATTTT. Translated: CAWSHSLNQPQHF.

To note about this clonotype: The junction departs from the called germline gene at one end, perhaps through a read error. The chain uses TRBV6-2 or TRBV6-3 and TRBJ2-6; 8 nucleotides line up with TRBD1. The germline V gene has CDR1 MNHEY and CDR2 SVGEGT. The CDR3 covers 18 residues. DNA for the CDR3: TGTGCCAGCAGTTACCCCGGACAGGGTAATGCTGGGGCCAGCGTCCTGACTTTC. Encoded protein: CASSYPGQGNAGASVLTF.

This clonotype showed up many times. The J gene is TRBJ2-7, the V gene TRBV20-1, with D maybe TRBD1 (6 bases). Trimming left V 0 bases short and J 2 bases short, with 17 bases between. This CDR3 is built from 16 residues. Germline CDR1 DFQATT, CDR2 SNEGSKA (reference sequence). The CDR3 DNA reads TGCAGTGCTAGAGACTTAGTCGGCCAGGGGCCCTACGAGCAGTACTTC. Translated, it gives CSARDLVGQGPYEQYF.

This clonotype was seen a few times. The chain links TRBV20-1 to TRBJ1-1, with a possible D match to TRBD1 (5 bases). The CDR3 is 13 residues long. CDR1 is DFQATT, CDR2 SNEGSKA, per germline (reference sequence). The CDR3 DNA reads as TGCGGGGGGGTAGGAGGGTGGAACACTGAAGCTTTCTTT. Its protein is CGGVGGWNTEAFF.

A few counts support this clonotype. CDR3 nucleotides: TGTGCCAGCAGTTTCCAGGGCCCAAACACTGAAGCTTTCTTT. This codes for CASSFQGPNTEAFF. This chain uses TRBV12-3 or TRBV12-4 with TRBJ1-1; maybe TRBD1 (5 bases). This CDR3 comprises 14 residues. V was clipped by 3 bases and J by 2 bases, with 10 bases between them.

This clonotype was observed many times. CDR3 in amino acids: CASISPGRPEDYGYTF. The DNA of the CDR3 is TGTGCCAGCATCTCCCCCGGAAGGCCGGAGGACTATGGCTACACCTTC. The chain combines TRBV28 with TRBJ1-2; D unclear. The CDR3 extends over 16 amino acids. V gave up 7 bases and J gave up 3 bases, with 21 bases separating them. Germline CDR1 and CDR2: MDHEN and SYDVKM.

The sample holds many counts of this clonotype. The chain joins TRBV2 to TRBJ2-7; no firm D call. The CDR3 runs to 14 residues. V dropped 6 bases and J dropped 7 bases, with 19 bases sitting between them. CDR1 and CDR2 (germline): SNHLY, FYNNEI. The CDR3 is CASSFLGSGLEQYF. Written as DNA, the CDR3 is TGTGCCAGCAGCTTCCTGGGGTCCGGGCTTGAGCAGTACTTC.

This clonotype was seen at least ten times. This chain's CDR3 is CASSAGTRGYEQYF. The CDR3 bases are TGTGCCAGCAGCGCCGGGACTAGAGGCTACGAGCAGTACTTC. This chain links TRBV9 with TRBJ2-7; 8 positions match TRBD2. This CDR3 spans 14 amino acids. V lost 3 bases, J lost 3 bases, and 5 bases stayed unmatched. From germline, CDR1 is SGDLS and CDR2 YYNGEE.

There are many counts of this clonotype. The CDR3 region is CASRGRGYNTEAFF. DNA for the CDR3: TGTGCCAGCCGGGGTAGGGGTTATAACACTGAAGCTTTCTTT. The chain carries TRBV2 and TRBJ1-1; D may be TRBD1 (5 bases). The length of the CDR3 is 14 residues. Germline-derived CDR1 and CDR2 are SNHLY and FYNNEI. V was pared by 8 bases and J by 2 bases, with 15 bases between.

This clonotype came up many times. The chain links TRBV29-1 to TRBJ2-2, with D perhaps TRBD1 (6 bases). CDR1 is SQVTM and CDR2 is ANQGSEA in the germline V gene. This CDR3 is 13 amino acids long. V gave up 7 bases and J gave up 3 bases, with 12 bases separating them. CDR3 sequence: CSGYREYTGELFF. The CDR3 bases are TGCAGCGGCTACAGGGAGTACACCGGGGAGCTGTTTTTT.

There are many counts of this clonotype. The chain couples TRBV12-3 or TRBV12-4 to TRBJ1-1, with 7 bases lining up with TRBD1. The CDR3 has 14 amino acids. V dropped 4 bases and J dropped 1; count of bases not matched to a gene: 3. The CDR3 DNA reads as TGTGCCAGCAGTTGGGACAGCGCGAACACTGAAGCTTTCTTT. Its translation: CASSWDSANTEAFF.

This clonotype has a count of ten or more. V gene TRBV11-2 combines with J gene TRBJ1-1; 7 nucleotides line up with TRBD1. The CDR3 totals 13 residues. Germline V CDR1 and CDR2: SGHAT, FQNNGV. The J segment lost 10 bases and the V segment lost 4 bases, leaving 9 bases of the junction unmatched. CDR3 bases: TGTGCCAGCAGCTCGGGACAGCTAATTGGAGCTTTCTTT. It translates to CASSSGQLIGAFF.